This passage covers 20 T cell receptor beta chains from one sample sequenced in a study of beta chain features in type 1 diabetes. General study findings and limits: Moderately but significantly shorter TCRB CDR3s were found in Type 1 diabetes patients in all four CD4+ subsets.

The antigens for these receptors are not known. The whole isolated RNA underwent reverse transcription, so sequencing captured expressed TCRB transcripts. Some clones are missing from TCRdb's copy, which holds only in-frame ones; the method was immunoSEQ multiplex PCR. The table includes roughly 700,000 clones, over 10% detected once. The sequenced material came from naive CD4+ T cells from blood. Source of these receptors: a man between 18 and 29 years old with type 1 diabetes.

The V call is TRBV7-9, the J call TRBJ1-2, with 8 bases aligning to TRBD1. V was clipped by 1 base and J by 4 bases; unmatched bases: 5. The CDR3 has 15 residues. Looked up from germline, CDR1 is SEHNR and CDR2 is FQNEAQ (reference sequence). The CDR3 region has the DNA TGTGCCAGCAGCTTAGTCCCGGACAGGGTCTATGGCTACACCTTC. Translating it yields CASSLVPDRVYGYTF.

In the case of this clone: Other DNA sequences in the sample encode the same CDR3. V gene TRBV7-9 combines with J gene TRBJ2-1; TRBD2 is a possible D gene (5 bases). Germline V lookup: CDR1 SEHNR, CDR2 FQNEAQ (reference sequence). The V gene lost 5 bases and the J gene lost 1 base, with 12 bases spanning the gap. The CDR3 is made up of 15 amino acids. The CDR3 DNA reads TGTGCCAGCAGCCCGCCTCCGGGGTCCTACAATGAGCAGTTCTTC. Its translation is CASSPPPGSYNEQFF.

The V and J genes are TRBV19 and TRBJ2-1; 10 bases fit TRBD1. V shed 10 bases, J shed 7 bases, and the junction held 16 bases outside the gene matches. CDR1 is LNHDA, CDR2 SQIVND, per germline (reference sequence). This CDR3 spans 16 amino acids. CDR3 coding DNA: TGTGCCACCAAGGAGTGGTGGGACAGGGGAGGTAATGAGCAGTTCTTC. Protein sequence: CATKEWWDRGGNEQFF.

This chain connects TRBV19 to TRBJ2-2, with 7 positions matching TRBD1. From germline, CDR1 is LNHDA and CDR2 SQIVND (reference sequence). The CDR3 totals 15 residues. V was clipped by 10 bases and J by 5 bases; unmatched bases: 13. The CDR3 region is CATQPGQGVTGELFF. CDR3 DNA sequence: TGTGCCACCCAGCCAGGGCAGGGGGTGACCGGGGAGCTGTTTTTT.

The chain joins TRBV6-1 to TRBJ2-5; D is possibly TRBD1 or TRBD2 (6 bases each). The CDR3 is made up of 17 amino acids. Germline assignment: CDR1 MNHNS and CDR2 SASEGT. The ends were cut back, 2 bases at V and 7 bases at J, with 23 bases in the middle. The CDR3 loop is CASSEFSATGTRGTQYF. The CDR3, as DNA: TGTGCCAGCAGTGAATTCAGCGCAACAGGGACTCGGGGGACCCAGTACTTC.

This clone has more than one count but fewer than ten. The V gene is TRBV5-6, the J gene TRBJ1-1, with D tentatively TRBD1 (5 bases). CDR3 length equals 13 residues. V was clipped by 4 bases and J by 6 bases, with 13 bases between them. Germline CDR1 and CDR2: SGHDT and YYEEEE. This CDR3 is CASSARMTAEAFF. CDR3 nucleotides: TGTGCCAGCAGCGCTCGGATGACAGCTGAAGCTTTCTTT.

This clone has a handful of counts. This rearrangement joins TRBV29-1 to TRBJ1-2; the match to TRBD1 covers 7 bases. CDR3 length: 12 residues. Trimming cost V 7 bases and J 3 bases; bases outside gene matches: 5. Per the germline V gene, CDR1 is SQVTM and CDR2 is ANQGSEA. CDR3 sequence (DNA): TGCAGCGGGCGGACAGGCGACTATGGCTACACCTTC. Translating gives CSGRTGDYGYTF. The full variable domain, its missing parts supplied by reference TRBV29-1 and TRBJ1-2, is SAVISQKPSRDICQRGTSLTIQCQVDSQVTMMFWYRQQPGQSLTLIATANQGSEATYESGFVIDKFPISRPNLTFSTLTVSNMSPEDSSIYLCSGRTGDYGYTFGSGTRLTVV.

The rearrangement links TRBV28 to TRBJ1-2, with 12 bases aligning to TRBD1. The CDR3 spans 15 residues. Per germline, CDR1 MDHEN and CDR2 SYDVKM. V lost 7 bases to trimming and J lost 5 bases; unmatched junction nucleotides: 8. The CDR3 reads CASTSGTGGTYGYTF. The CDR3 DNA reads as TGTGCCAGCACCTCCGGGACAGGGGGCACGTATGGCTACACCTTC.

The chain employs TRBV25-1 and TRBJ1-1, with 8 bases that match TRBD1. The V gene's germline CDR1 is MGHDK and CDR2 SYGVNS. V gave up 2 bases and J gave up 3 bases; unmatched junction bases: 5. The CDR3 totals 15 residues. The CDR3 coding sequence is TGTGCCAGCAGTGAACCGACAGGGGCGGACACTGAAGCTTTCTTT. This sequence encodes CASSEPTGADTEAFF.

The chain uses TRBV18 and TRBJ2-5; D is uncertain. V lost 2 bases to trimming and J lost 5 bases, with 9 bases between them. Germline values: CDR1 KGHSH, CDR2 LQKENI. This CDR3 is 13 amino acids long. In DNA, the CDR3 is TGTGCCAGCTCACCAGGGCTTTCGGAGACCCAGTACTTC. This sequence encodes CASSPGLSETQYF.

The chain links TRBV11-3 to TRBJ2-1; a weak D match, TRBD1 (5 bases). Germline values: CDR1 SGHNT, CDR2 YENEEA. V was shortened by 5 bases and J by 10 bases, with 15 bases between the two germline ends. This CDR3 is built from 13 residues. The CDR3 sequence: CASSGNWGSEQFF. The CDR3 DNA reads TGTGCCAGCAGCGGTAACTGGGGCTCCGAGCAGTTCTTC.

V and J are TRBV29-1 and TRBJ1-5, with D hard to call. This CDR3 has 13 amino acids. V was clipped by 5 bases and J by 0 bases, with 8 bases between them. Germline loops: CDR1 SQVTM, CDR2 ANQGSEA. The CDR3 here is CSVSRASNQPQHF. CDR3 DNA: TGCAGCGTTTCGAGGGCTAGCAATCAGCCCCAGCATTTT.

This sequence joins TRBV28 and TRBJ1-5, with D possibly being TRBD1 (6 bases). V was trimmed by 4 bases and J by 7 bases, leaving 17 bases between them. This CDR3 region has 15 residues. CDR1 is MDHEN and CDR2 is SYDVKM in the germline V gene. The CDR3 DNA is TGTGCCAGCAGTTCCCCGGGGGGCGCAGGACAGCCCCAGCATTTT. Its protein product is CASSSPGGAGQPQHF. The whole variable domain, remainder taken from reference TRBV28 and TRBJ1-5, is DVKVTQSSRYLVKRTGEKVFLECVQDMDHENMFWYRQDPGLGLRLIYFSYDVKMKEKGDIPEGYSVSREKKERFSLILESASTNQTSMYLCASSSPGGAGQPQHFGDGTRLSIL.

This sequence joins TRBV30 and TRBJ1-5; maybe TRBD1 (5 bases). The CDR3 sequence is 16 residues long. Deletions cut 5 bases from V and 2 bases from J, with 19 bases between. Per the germline V gene, CDR1 is GTSNPN and CDR2 is SVGIG (reference sequence). The CDR3, as DNA: TGTGCCTGGTCCCTCGGGGGGTTGAGGGGCAATCAGCCCCAGCATTTT. Protein: CAWSLGGLRGNQPQHF.

V usage is TRBV9 and J usage is TRBJ2-2; 7 bases line up with TRBD2. Germline V gene sequence: CDR1 SGDLS, CDR2 YYNGEE. The V gene end was trimmed by 6 bases and the J gene end by 0 bases; junction bases not matched to a gene: 5. This CDR3 contains 15 residues. The CDR3 DNA follows: TGTGCCAGCACCGCTGGGGGGGCGAACACCGGGGAGCTGTTTTTT. This encodes CASTAGGANTGELFF. Based on the CDR3 plus reference TRBV9 and TRBJ2-2, the full variable domain is DSGVTQTPKHLITATGQRVTLRCSPRSGDLSVYWYQQSLDQGLQFLIQYYNGEERAKGNILERFSAQQFPDLHSELNLSSLELGDSALYFCASTAGGANTGELFFGEGSRLTVL.

In its sample, this clone was seen a few times. V is TRBV28 and J is TRBJ2-7; unclear D gene. The CDR3 length is 11 residues. CDR1 and CDR2 (germline): MDHEN, SYDVKM. Trimming removed 5 bases from V and 3 bases from J, with 5 bases in between. CDR3: CASSPGYEQYF. CDR3 nucleotide sequence: TGTGCCAGCAGTCCCGGCTACGAGCAGTACTTC.

This clone has more than one count but fewer than ten. The J gene is TRBJ2-7, the V gene TRBV9, with 9 bases lining up with TRBD1. The CDR3 is 16 amino acids. With 0 bases clipped from V and 4 bases from J, the junction kept 8 bases outside the gene matches. Germline CDR1 is SGDLS and CDR2 is YYNGEE. The CDR3 DNA is TGTGCCAGCAGCGTAGCCCCGGGACAGGGAACGTACGAGCAGTACTTC. Amino acids: CASSVAPGQGTYEQYF.

The genes are TRBV5-1 and TRBJ1-2; 8 nucleotides align to TRBD1. This CDR3 spans 14 amino acids. In germline, CDR1 is SGHRS, CDR2 YFSETQ. Losses at the gene ends were 0 bases for V and 8 bases for J; bases not matched to a gene: 6. CDR3: CASSLDTGGTGYTF. CDR3 nucleotide sequence: TGCGCCAGCAGCTTGGATACAGGGGGAACAGGCTACACCTTC.

To note about this clone: Other DNA sequences in the same sample also yield this CDR3. This chain uses TRBV7-9 with TRBJ2-7; D call uncertain. Trimming took off 5 bases at V and 0 bases at J, with 14 bases between the two ends. Germline lookup yields CDR1 SEHNR and CDR2 FQNEAQ (reference sequence). This CDR3 contains 15 residues. Here the CDR3 reads CASSTTSGFSYEQYF. CDR3 nucleotides: TGTGCCAGCAGCACCACAAGTGGGTTCTCCTACGAGCAGTACTTC.

The chain joins TRBV7-2 to TRBJ1-6; a weak D match, TRBD1 (5 bases). Trimming left V 2 bases short and J 9 bases short, with 14 bases between. The CDR3 length is 15 residues. The germline V gene has CDR1 SGHTA and CDR2 FQGNSA. The DNA for the CDR3 is TGTGCCAGCAGCTTAACCCCGGGGGAAGGTTCACCCCTCCACTTT. Its translation is CASSLTPGEGSPLHF.